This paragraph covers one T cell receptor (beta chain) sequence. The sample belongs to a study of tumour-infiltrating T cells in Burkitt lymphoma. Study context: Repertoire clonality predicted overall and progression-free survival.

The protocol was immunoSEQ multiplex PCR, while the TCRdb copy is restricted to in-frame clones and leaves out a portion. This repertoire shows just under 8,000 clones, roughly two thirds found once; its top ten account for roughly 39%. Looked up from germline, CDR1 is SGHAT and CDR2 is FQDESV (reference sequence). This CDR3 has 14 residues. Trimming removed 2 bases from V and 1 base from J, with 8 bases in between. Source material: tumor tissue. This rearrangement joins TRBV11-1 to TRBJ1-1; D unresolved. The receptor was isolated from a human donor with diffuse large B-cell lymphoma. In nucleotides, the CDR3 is TGTGCCAGCAGCTTATTGGAAGGGAACACTGAAGCTTTCTTT. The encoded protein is CASSLLEGNTEAFF.